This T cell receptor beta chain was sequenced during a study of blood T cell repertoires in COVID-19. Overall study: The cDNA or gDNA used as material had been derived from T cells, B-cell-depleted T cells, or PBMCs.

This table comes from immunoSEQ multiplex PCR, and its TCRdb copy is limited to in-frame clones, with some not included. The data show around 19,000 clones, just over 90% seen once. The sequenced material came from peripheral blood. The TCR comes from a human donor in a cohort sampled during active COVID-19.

CDR3 coding DNA: TGTGCCAGCAGTCCAACAGGGTCCAACACCATATATTTT. Translated: CASSPTGSNTIYF. The chain is built from TRBV28 and TRBJ1-3; possibly TRBD1 for D (6 bases). The CDR3 runs 13 residues. Trimming stripped 5 bases from V and 7 bases from J, with 12 bases between. The germline V gene has CDR1 MDHEN and CDR2 SYDVKM.